Sequencing of this TCR beta chain was carried out in a study of early T cells in non-severe SARS-CoV-2 infection. For this clonotype: The antigen is undetermined.

Unique molecular identifier tags were affixed to discrete cDNA molecules. TCRdb called the 5' RACE reads again in MiXCR, with one record for every CDR3 protein. The repertoire includes 79,000 or so distinct CDR3 sequences, around 13% of them detected once, and 1.1% sits in the top ten. V lost 7 bases to trimming and J lost 3 bases, with 16 bases between them. The V gene's germline CDR1 is MNHNS and CDR2 SASEGT. CDR3 length: 14 residues. Notes on the study in general: Anti-spike CD8 responses were favored by VDJdb matching, which missed private and CD4 specificities.

The sample was whole blood. The receptor comes from an adult who was a healthcare worker with PCR-confirmed SARS-CoV-2 infection or an uninfected control (not recorded which). The chain carries TRBV6-1 and TRBJ2-7; no clear D. DNA for the CDR3: TGTGCCAGCAACCCTCTTAACAGCTACTACGAGCAGTACTTC. Translation gives CASNPLNSYYEQYF.